This T cell receptor (beta chain) emerged from a study of T cell responses to AZD1222 COVID-19 vaccine. Sequenced by immunoSEQ multiplex PCR; TCRdb stores in-frame clones only, minus some. The sample holds over 65,000 clones; about 86% are singletons and the top ten take approximately 7%. V dropped 4 bases and J dropped 5; count of bases not matched to a gene: 5. Germline CDR1 reads MNHEY; CDR2 reads SVGAGI. The CDR3 covers 13 residues. V is TRBV6-5 and J is TRBJ2-7, with TRBD2 matching 7 bases. This TCR was recovered from an adult in good health. Sample: peripheral blood, taken on day 0 of AZD1222 vaccination. The CDR3 loop reads CASSFLGGDEQYF. CDR3 nucleotide sequence: TGTGCCAGCAGTTTCCTGGGGGGGGACGAGCAGTACTTC.